A single sample gave rise to the 18 T cell receptor beta chains below, sequenced in a study of cytomegalovirus exposure and HLA in healthy donors. Researchers ran the PCR with 60 Vbeta and 13 Jbeta primers. Sequencing used immunoSEQ multiplex PCR; TCRdb keeps in-frame clones, though not all of them. The sample lists under 200,000 clones; 65% to 70% were seen once. Sequencing was carried out using PBMCs. All receptors come from a woman under 30 in good health and CMV-seropositive.

Here the CDR3 DNA reads TGCAGCGTTGAAGGGGCAGGGGGATCCTACGAGCAGTACTTC. This codes for CSVEGAGGSYEQYF. The chain uses TRBV29-1 and TRBJ2-7; TRBD1 agrees at 7 bases. V gave up 1 base and J gave up 1 base; unmatched junction bases: 4. Per the germline V gene, CDR1 is SQVTM and CDR2 is ANQGSEA. The CDR3 is 14 residues long.

The V and J genes are TRBV9 and TRBJ2-7, with 8 bases identical to TRBD2. The CDR3 spans 16 residues. Trimming took 3 bases from V and 6 from J; bases not matched to a gene: 14. Germline V gene data show CDR1 as SGDLS and CDR2 as YYNGEE. The DNA of the CDR3 is TGTGCCAGCAGCGCCCAGCGGGAGCAGGTATTCGGCGAGCAGTACTTC. It codes for CASSAQREQVFGEQYF.

The rearrangement joins TRBV5-1 to TRBJ2-2, with D possibly matching TRBD2 (6 bases). The germline V gene has CDR1 SGHRS and CDR2 YFSETQ. The CDR3 consists of 15 residues. V lost 4 bases to trimming and J lost 2 bases, with 12 bases between them. Written as DNA, the CDR3 is TGCGCCAGCAGCGTAAGGGACTCCAACACCGGGGAGCTGTTTTTT. Its translation: CASSVRDSNTGELFF. Variable domain in full (rest from reference TRBV5-1 and TRBJ2-2): KAGVTQTPRYLIKTRGQQVTLSCSPISGHRSVSWYQQTPGQGLQFLFEYFSETQRNKGNFPGRFSGRQFSNSRSEMNVSTLELGDSALYLCASSVRDSNTGELFFGEGSRLTVL.

The CDR3 bases are TGTGCCAGCAGTACCCAGGGTACCCCCTACGAGCAGTACTTC. As protein: CASSTQGTPYEQYF. The chain has TRBV27 and TRBJ2-7, with a tentative D call TRBD1 (5 bases). Trimming shortened V by 5 bases and J by 2 bases, and 13 bases separated the two germline ends. This CDR3 is 14 amino acids long. Germline CDR1 and CDR2: MNHEY and SMNVEV (reference sequence).

This sequence joins TRBV19 and TRBJ1-1, with a weak D call TRBD1 (6 bases). The CDR3 covers 14 residues. V lost 7 bases, J lost 0 bases, and 12 bases lay in between. Germline CDR1 and CDR2: LNHDA and SQIVND (reference sequence). CDR3 nucleotides: TGTGCCAGTACCCCGGGGGGCATGAACACTGAAGCTTTCTTT. As protein: CASTPGGMNTEAFF.

The chain uses TRBV6-1 and TRBJ1-5, with D possibly matching TRBD1 (5 bases). The CDR3 consists of 13 residues. Trimming removed 9 bases at V and 5 bases at J, with 14 bases between. CDR1 and CDR2 (germline): MNHNS, SASEGT. The CDR3 DNA sequence: TGTGCCAGTCTAGGCAGGGAACATCAGCCCCAGCATTTT. Amino acids: CASLGREHQPQHF.

This clone was seen a few times. The rearrangement joins TRBV7-9 to TRBJ2-5, with 9 bases lining up with TRBD2. Germline CDR1 reads SEHNR; CDR2 reads FQNEAQ (reference sequence). The CDR3 covers 17 residues. Losses at the gene ends were 3 bases for V and 2 bases for J; bases not matched to a gene: 10. The CDR3 sequence is CASSLVRSREGQETQYF. The CDR3 DNA sequence: TGTGCCAGCAGCTTGGTTCGCTCGCGGGAGGGACAAGAGACCCAGTACTTC. The full variable domain, in which reference TRBV7-9 and TRBJ2-5 provide the parts outside the CDR3, is DTGVSQNPRHKITKRGQNVTFRCDPISEHNRLYWYRQTLGQGPEFLTYFQNEAQLEKSRLLSDRFSAERPKGSFSTLEIQRTEQGDSAMYLCASSLVRSREGQETQYFGPGTRLLVL.

J is TRBJ1-2 and V is TRBV9; D uncertain. CDR1 is SGDLS, CDR2 YYNGEE, per germline. The ends were cut back, 3 bases at V and 0 bases at J, with 9 bases in the middle. The CDR3 has 14 residues. The CDR3 sequence is CASSAYTPNYGYTF. The CDR3 bases are TGTGCCAGCAGCGCATACACACCTAACTATGGCTACACCTTC.

Written as DNA, the CDR3 is TGTGCCAGCAGTGAGGGGGTCCCTCTCAACGAGCAGTACTTC. Encoded protein: CASSEGVPLNEQYF. The chain recombines TRBV27 with TRBJ2-5, with D tentatively TRBD1 (6 bases). The DNA end favors TRBJ2-7, so the J call may be wrong. The CDR3 is 14 amino acids. Germline-derived CDR1 and CDR2 are MNHEY and SMNVEV (reference sequence).

The chain is built from TRBV6-5 and TRBJ1-6, with 7 bases lining up with TRBD1. J was trimmed by 9 bases and V by 5 bases; bases with no gene match: 7. Germline CDR1 reads MNHEY; CDR2 reads SVGAGI. The length of the CDR3 is 14 residues. CDR3 in amino acids: CASSTRQGGSPLHF. The CDR3, as DNA: TGTGCCAGCAGTACTCGACAGGGTGGTTCACCCCTCCACTTT.

This clone turned up a few times. V usage is TRBV6-1 and J usage is TRBJ2-7; TRBD1 matches at 10 bases. Germline CDR1 reads MNHNS; CDR2 reads SASEGT. The CDR3 covers 14 residues. V lost 6 bases, J lost 4 bases, and 6 bases stayed unmatched. The CDR3 coding sequence is TGTGCCAGCAGACCGGGACAGGGGATATACGAGCAGTACTTC. Its translation is CASRPGQGIYEQYF.

This clone occurred once. J is TRBJ2-7 and V is TRBV28; 9 positions agree with TRBD1. The CDR3 spans 14 residues. Trimming cost V 6 bases and J 2 bases; bases outside gene matches: 5. Germline values: CDR1 MDHEN, CDR2 SYDVKM. The CDR3 nucleotides read TGTGCCAGCAGGAGACAGGGGGGAACCTACGAGCAGTACTTC. Its translation: CASRRQGGTYEQYF.

V and J are TRBV5-1 and TRBJ2-7, with 8 positions matching TRBD1. Trimming cost V 3 bases and J 6 bases; bases outside gene matches: 17. Germline values: CDR1 SGHRS, CDR2 YFSETQ. The CDR3 has 17 amino acids. The CDR3: CASSSAGQGPFPGEQYF. CDR3 nucleotide sequence: TGCGCCAGCAGCTCAGCAGGACAGGGACCTTTCCCGGGCGAGCAGTACTTC. Variable domain in full (rest from reference TRBV5-1 and TRBJ2-7): KAGVTQTPRYLIKTRGQQVTLSCSPISGHRSVSWYQQTPGQGLQFLFEYFSETQRNKGNFPGRFSGRQFSNSRSEMNVSTLELGDSALYLCASSSAGQGPFPGEQYFGPGTRLTVT.

The rearrangement links TRBV4-1 to TRBJ1-3; TRBD1 matches at 7 bases. This CDR3 is 16 amino acids long. Germline CDR1 MGHRA, CDR2 YSYEKL. The ends lost 3 bases at V and 0 bases at J; junction bases unmatched: 5. The CDR3 is CASSQSDRPSGNTIYF. DNA of the CDR3: TGCGCCAGCAGCCAGTCGGACAGGCCCTCTGGAAACACCATATATTTT.

This chain uses TRBV18 with TRBJ1-3; 9 bases agree with TRBD1. V lost 4 bases and J lost 3; bases outside the gene matches: 4. This CDR3 comprises 15 residues. CDR1 KGHSH and CDR2 LQKENI come from the germline V gene. CDR3 nucleotide sequence: TGTGCCAGCTCACAGGGGACAGGGCTTGGAAACACCATATATTTT. It specifies CASSQGTGLGNTIYF.

This clone appeared a few times. The V and J genes are TRBV7-2 and TRBJ2-7; 7 nucleotides match TRBD1. The ends lost 8 bases at V and 2 bases at J; junction bases unmatched: 9. The CDR3 sequence is 14 residues long. Germline CDR1 reads SGHTA; CDR2 reads FQGNSA. CDR3 DNA sequence: TGTGCCAGCCTCGACAGGGTACCACCCTACGAGCAGTACTTC. Encoded protein: CASLDRVPPYEQYF.

The V and J genes are TRBV6-1 and TRBJ1-6; D is unresolved. The CDR3 extends over 15 amino acids. Trimming left V 2 bases short and J 7 bases short, with 12 bases between. Germline values: CDR1 MNHNS, CDR2 SASEGT. CDR3 nucleotide sequence: TGTGCCAGCAGTGAAATAGCGGGGAGGAATTCACCCCTCCACTTT. Amino acid sequence: CASSEIAGRNSPLHF.

The chain carries TRBV6-6 and TRBJ1-2; D unresolved. The CDR3 length is 14 residues. V lost 7 bases, J lost 5 bases, and 17 bases lay in between. CDR1 MNHNY and CDR2 SVGAGI come from the germline V gene (reference sequence). This CDR3 reads CASIPRGSGYGYTF. The CDR3 DNA is TGTGCCAGCATCCCACGAGGTAGCGGATATGGCTACACCTTC.